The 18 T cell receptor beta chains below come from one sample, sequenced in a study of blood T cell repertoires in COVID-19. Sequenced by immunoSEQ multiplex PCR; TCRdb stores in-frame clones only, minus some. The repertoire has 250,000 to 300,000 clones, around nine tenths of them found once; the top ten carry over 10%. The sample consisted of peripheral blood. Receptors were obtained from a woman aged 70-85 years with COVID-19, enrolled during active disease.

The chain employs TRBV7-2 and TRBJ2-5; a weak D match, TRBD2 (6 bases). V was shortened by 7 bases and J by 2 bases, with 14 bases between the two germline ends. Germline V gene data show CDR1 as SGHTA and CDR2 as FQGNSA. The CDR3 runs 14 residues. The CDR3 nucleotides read TGTGCCAGCACCCCGGCCCGGGGGCAAGAGACCCAGTACTTC. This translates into CASTPARGQETQYF.

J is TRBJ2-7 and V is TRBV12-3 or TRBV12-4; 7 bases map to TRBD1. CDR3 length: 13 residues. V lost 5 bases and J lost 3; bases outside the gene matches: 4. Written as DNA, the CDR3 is TGTGCCAGCAGTCCGACAGGGTTCTACGAGCAGTACTTC. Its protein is CASSPTGFYEQYF.

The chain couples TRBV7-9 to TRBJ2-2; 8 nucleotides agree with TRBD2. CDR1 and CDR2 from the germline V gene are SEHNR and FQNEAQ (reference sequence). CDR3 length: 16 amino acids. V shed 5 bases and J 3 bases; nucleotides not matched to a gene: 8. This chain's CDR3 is CASSAALAGDTGELFF. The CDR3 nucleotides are TGTGCCAGCAGCGCGGCTCTAGCGGGTGACACCGGGGAGCTGTTTTTT.

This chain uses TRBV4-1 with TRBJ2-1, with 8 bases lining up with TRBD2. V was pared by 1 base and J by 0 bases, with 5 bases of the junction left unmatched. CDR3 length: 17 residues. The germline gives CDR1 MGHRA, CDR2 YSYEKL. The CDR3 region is CASSQGSSGYSYNEQFF. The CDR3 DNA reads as TGCGCCAGCAGCCAAGGTTCTAGCGGGTACTCCTACAATGAGCAGTTCTTC.

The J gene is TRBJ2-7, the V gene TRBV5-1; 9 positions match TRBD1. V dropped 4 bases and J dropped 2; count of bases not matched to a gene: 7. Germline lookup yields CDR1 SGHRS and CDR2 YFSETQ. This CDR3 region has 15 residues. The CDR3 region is CASSPLTGGPYEQYF. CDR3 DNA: TGCGCCAGCAGCCCCTTGACAGGGGGGCCCTACGAGCAGTACTTC.

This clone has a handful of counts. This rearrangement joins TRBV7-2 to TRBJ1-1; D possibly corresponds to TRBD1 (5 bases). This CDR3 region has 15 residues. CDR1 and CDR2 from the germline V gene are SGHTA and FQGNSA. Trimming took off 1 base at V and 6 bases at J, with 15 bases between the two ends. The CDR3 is CASSLVFGGWAEAFF. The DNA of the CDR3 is TGTGCCAGCAGCTTAGTATTCGGGGGGTGGGCTGAAGCTTTCTTT.

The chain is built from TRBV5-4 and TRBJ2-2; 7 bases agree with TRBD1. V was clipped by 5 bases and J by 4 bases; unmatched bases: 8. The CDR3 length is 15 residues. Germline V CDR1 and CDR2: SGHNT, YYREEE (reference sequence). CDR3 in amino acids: CASRRQGTVTGELFF. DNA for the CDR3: TGTGCCAGCAGAAGACAGGGAACGGTCACCGGGGAGCTGTTTTTT. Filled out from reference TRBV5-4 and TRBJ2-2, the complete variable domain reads ETGVTQSPTHLIKTRGQQVTLRCSSQSGHNTVSWYQQALGQGPQFIFQYYREEENGRGNFPPRFSGLQFPNYSSELNVNALELDDSALYLCASRRQGTVTGELFFGEGSRLTVL.

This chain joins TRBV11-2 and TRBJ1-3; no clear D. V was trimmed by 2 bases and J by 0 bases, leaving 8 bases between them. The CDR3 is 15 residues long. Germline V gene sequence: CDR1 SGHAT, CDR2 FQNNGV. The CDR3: CASSLQRNSGNTIYF. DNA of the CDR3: TGTGCCAGCAGCTTACAGAGGAACTCTGGAAACACCATATATTTT.

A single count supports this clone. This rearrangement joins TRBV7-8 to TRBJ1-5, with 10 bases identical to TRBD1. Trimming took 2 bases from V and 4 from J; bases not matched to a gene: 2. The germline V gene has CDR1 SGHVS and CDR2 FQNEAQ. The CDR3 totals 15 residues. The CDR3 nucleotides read TGTGCCAGCAGCTTACGGACAGGGGGTAATCAGCCCCAGCATTTT. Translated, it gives CASSLRTGGNQPQHF. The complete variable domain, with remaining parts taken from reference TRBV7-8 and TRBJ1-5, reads GAGVSQSPRYKVAKRGQDVALRCDPISGHVSLFWYQQALGQGPEFLTYFQNEAQLDKSGLPSDRFFAERPEGSVSTLKIQRTQQEDSAVYLCASSLRTGGNQPQHFGDGTRLSIL.

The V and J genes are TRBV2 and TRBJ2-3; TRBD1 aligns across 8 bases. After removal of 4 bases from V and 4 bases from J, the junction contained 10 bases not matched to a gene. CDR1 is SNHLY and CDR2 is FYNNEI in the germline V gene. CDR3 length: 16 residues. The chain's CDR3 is CASSAPRTGLSDTQYF. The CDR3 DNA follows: TGTGCCAGCAGTGCCCCCCGGACAGGGCTATCAGATACGCAGTATTTT.

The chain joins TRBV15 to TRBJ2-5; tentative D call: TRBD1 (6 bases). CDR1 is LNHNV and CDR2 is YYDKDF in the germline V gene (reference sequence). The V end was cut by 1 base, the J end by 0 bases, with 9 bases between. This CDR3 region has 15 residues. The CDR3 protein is CATSRVGTNQETQYF. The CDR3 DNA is TGTGCCACCAGCAGAGTAGGGACAAACCAAGAGACCCAGTACTTC. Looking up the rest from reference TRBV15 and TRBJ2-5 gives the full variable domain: DAMVIQNPRYQVTQFGKPVTLSCSQTLNHNVMYWYQQKSSQAPKLLFHYYDKDFNNEADTPDNFQSRRPNTSFCFLDIRSPGLGDTAMYLCATSRVGTNQETQYFGPGTRLLVL.

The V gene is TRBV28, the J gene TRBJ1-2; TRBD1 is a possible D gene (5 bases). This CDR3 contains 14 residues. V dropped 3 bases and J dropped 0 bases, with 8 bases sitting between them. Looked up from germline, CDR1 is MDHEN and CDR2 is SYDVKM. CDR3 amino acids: CASSLAGPNYGYTF. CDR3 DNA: TGTGCCAGCAGTTTGGCGGGGCCTAACTATGGCTACACCTTC.

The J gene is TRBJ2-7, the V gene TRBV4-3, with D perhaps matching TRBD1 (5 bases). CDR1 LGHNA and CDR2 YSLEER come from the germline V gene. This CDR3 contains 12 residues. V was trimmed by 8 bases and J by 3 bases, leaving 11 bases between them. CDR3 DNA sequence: TGCGCCAGCCTTAGACAGTTCTACGAGCAGTACTTC. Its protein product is CASLRQFYEQYF.

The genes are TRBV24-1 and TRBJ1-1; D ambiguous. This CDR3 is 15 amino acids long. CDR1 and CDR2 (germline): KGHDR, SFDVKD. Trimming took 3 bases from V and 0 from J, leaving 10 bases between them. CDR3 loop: CATSDPTILNTEAFF. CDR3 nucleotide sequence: TGTGCCACCAGTGATCCTACGATCCTGAACACTGAAGCTTTCTTT.

The CDR3 DNA follows: TGTGCCAGCAGACCTGTCTCGAGCCCTGAAGCTTTCTTT. Its translation is CASRPVSSPEAFF. The chain uses TRBV6-5 and TRBJ1-1, with D hard to call. V was trimmed by 6 bases and J by 6 bases, leaving 14 bases between them. Germline-derived CDR1 and CDR2 are MNHEY and SVGAGI. The CDR3 length is 13 residues.

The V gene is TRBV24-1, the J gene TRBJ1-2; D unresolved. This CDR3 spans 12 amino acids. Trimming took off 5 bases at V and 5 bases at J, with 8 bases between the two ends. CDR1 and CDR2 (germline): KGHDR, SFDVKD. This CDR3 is CATSAQNYGYTF. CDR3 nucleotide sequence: TGTGCCACCAGTGCCCAAAATTATGGCTACACCTTC.

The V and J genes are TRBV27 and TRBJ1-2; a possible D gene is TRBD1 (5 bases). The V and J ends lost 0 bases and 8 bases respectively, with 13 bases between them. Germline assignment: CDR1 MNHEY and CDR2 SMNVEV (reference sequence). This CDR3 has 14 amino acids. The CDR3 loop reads CASSLSRGTLGYTF. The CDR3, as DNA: TGTGCCAGCAGTTTATCAAGGGGCACTTTAGGCTACACCTTC.

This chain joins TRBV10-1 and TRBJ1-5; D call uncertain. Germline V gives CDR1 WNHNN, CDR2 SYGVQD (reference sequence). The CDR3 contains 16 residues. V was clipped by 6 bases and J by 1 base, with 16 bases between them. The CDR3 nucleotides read TGCGCCAGCAGAGTGAGCCCGGGGTCGAGCAATCAGCCCCAGCATTTT. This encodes CASRVSPGSSNQPQHF.